This paragraph covers one T cell receptor beta chain sequence. Its antigen has not been determined. No clone much larger than this one lies a single base away; base qualities are absent. The cohort consisted of hundreds of healthy bone marrow donors. At the time of sampling, all cohort members were nominally healthy, though unrecorded immune exposures were likely present. The donor tested CMV seropositive and was one of the 289 seropositive cohort members. Every donor gave a peripheral blood sample, and the peripheral blood mononuclear cells from that sample were used for TCR beta sequencing. The Qiagen DNeasy Blood Extraction Kit was used to extract genomic DNA from the blood cell samples. There are 14 amino acids in the CDR3, from cysteine to phenylalanine inclusive. CDR3 DNA only is kept here, 42 bases in frame from base 1. CDR1 is given as MNHEY and CDR2 as SVGAGI, both from the germline V gene. Germline trimming: 4 bases from V, 6 bases from J; junction bases outside gene matches: 6.

These data belong to a study of cytomegalovirus exposure and HLA in healthy donors (dated by TCRdb to 2016 to 2017). Background for the entire study: An earlier analysis of some 600 of the donors reported approximately 300 Gb of sequence data and 95 million to 140 million unique TCR beta sequences obtained from 180 million or so T cells. Typing coverage varied by locus: about 620-640 donors for A, B, C, DRB1 and DQB1; some 520 for DQA1; more than 600 for DPA1; more than 450 for DPB1. An earlier analysis of around 580 of the donors used high-throughput TCR beta sequencing to judge whether each TCR beta V gene segment behaved as functional or pseudogenic. A later analysis re-examined previously published TCR beta repertoires from roughly 720 donors and added high-resolution HLA genotyping to investigate patterns of TCR occurrence. To predict cytomegalovirus infection status, the study brought together high-throughput TCR immunosequencing, statistical association of individual TCRs with disease status, and machine learning. In a later genetic analysis, genome-wide SNP genotypes for about 55% of the roughly 700 donors were used, and that subset was treated as a discovery cohort. Besides the first cohort of hundreds of subjects, a separate validation cohort made up of 120 different subjects was used. Donor age, sex, ethnicity and CMV serostatus were compiled together with the repertoire data. The aim of the study was to test whether cataloging public T cell receptors could identify signatures of past pathogen exposure. The genetic ancestry cluster associated with self-reported Caucasian donors included approximately 85% of the 300 to 400 genotyped donors. The T cell repertoires of some 700 subjects were profiled by immunosequencing and related to cytomegalovirus serostatus. Every repertoire in the discovery cohort had been generated on one and the same sequencing platform. An early release that covered roughly 600 HLA-typed donors contained approximately 290 gigabases of sequencing data and about 84 million unique TCR sequences. Roughly 5 DR-DQ haplotypes were handled as single units for association and clustering, since linkage in the cohort was strong. Among some 400 genotyped donors of the cohort, an average of roughly 230,000 unique TCR beta nucleotide sequences was sequenced per donor, of which roughly 17% were non-productive. HLA typing included class I and class II loci at four-digit resolution. The later analysis used no new phenotypic data to find candidate immune exposures, relying instead on TCR beta sequences and their occurrence across donors. The research as a whole found: This cohort had only TCR beta chains sequenced, and the lack of alpha or paired-chain data limited which features could be detected. Broadly in line with IMGT annotations, most TCR beta V segments showed up in productive rearrangements about 90% or about 30% of the time in an earlier analysis of several hundred of the donors. The authors suggested that the approach could potentially be extended to other disease states and immunological phenotypes. Compared with equally common non-associated chains, HLA-associated TCR beta chains in a later analysis were more clonally expanded and had lower generation probabilities. Sequencing depth was assumed to be roughly uniform across donors in the presence/absence analyses, though that assumption may not hold. Across donors, most TCR sequences were observed very rarely, whereas some public TCRs were present in many individuals. The study gave a list of 150 to 200 TCR beta chains associated with cytomegalovirus. An association between a missense DCLRE1C variant and V-gene and J-gene trimming of TCR beta chains was found in a later genetic analysis and replicated in an independent cohort. The only immune exposure information available for the cohort was CMV serostatus. Some IMGT-functional V segments, including TRBV6-2 and TRBV6-3, could not be distinguished by the 87-base-pair reads and were therefore excluded. In a later analysis, most CMV-associated TCR beta chains were found to appear HLA-restricted, with HLA associations seemingly driven largely by CMV exposure. In a later analysis, 15,000 to 20,000 TCR beta sequences were associated with specific HLA alleles at a false discovery rate of 0.05. Because counts were too low, seventeen rarely observed V segments, including chromosome 9 orphons, were excluded from the earlier analysis of 587 of the donors. In a later genetic analysis, fewer N-insertions in productive TCRs were reported among donors in an Asian-associated ancestry cluster than the roughly 700-donor mean. Correlated functional status among segregating V segments might reflect linkage disequilibrium, but an unknown experimental factor could not be ruled out. Because HLA typing was unavailable for some donors at each locus, only the typed subset was used in association tests. A further reported finding was that TCR beta sequences accurately predicted the HLA-A and HLA-B alleles for most subjects in the first cohort. According to a later analysis, TCR association rates differed among HLA loci, with DRB1 alleles showing the most associated TCRs and HLA-C alleles showing the fewest. A cluster of highly shared sequence variants was judged likely to represent a technical artifact of the sequencing pipeline. When HLA alleles, especially DR and DQ, strongly co-occurred, TCR associations were difficult to assign to individual alleles. Three of the identified cytomegalovirus-associated TCR beta chains were confirmed in vitro to be specific for cytomegalovirus antigens. The classifier was reported to diagnose cytomegalovirus status with high specificity and sensitivity in both the original and validation cohorts. Several of the top co-occurrence clusters appeared to be linked to parvovirus B19, influenza, CMV and Epstein-Barr virus, according to a later analysis.

The library was generated by the immunoSEQ multiplex PCR assay. The multiplex PCR relied on a mix of 60 forward primers for TCR Vbeta segments and 13 reverse primers for TCR Jbeta segments. Amplification of the CDR3 region of rearranged TCR beta genes was performed with a multiplex PCR assay on genomic DNA. The Illumina HiSeq System was used to sequence the amplified TCR beta libraries as 87-base-pair reads. The study's processing was this. Across the roughly 600 repertoires, a later analysis counted tens of millions of unique TCR beta chains, some 11 million of which were shared by at least two donors. Raw reads were error-corrected and collapsed into unique sequences with a nearest-neighbor algorithm that merged closely related sequences to remove PCR and sequencing errors. V, D and J gene segments were assigned by aligning CDR3 sequences to IMGT reference sequences. For a sequence to be retained, a match of at least six nucleotides to both a V gene segment and a J gene segment was required. A rearrangement counted as productive if the CDR3 had no stop codons and remained in frame with V and J, and every other rearrangement counted as non-productive. CDR3 was defined according to IMGT convention as the region running from the second conserved V-encoded cysteine to the conserved J-encoded phenylalanine. The earlier analysis of about 640 of the donors excluded any sequence lacking an unambiguous match to a single V gene segment. In an earlier analysis of a few hundred of the donors, V segments were called functional above 56.7% productive rearrangements and were called segregating when the between-donor standard deviation exceeded 5%. A statistical classification framework was built for diagnosing cytomegalovirus status from the catalog of TCR beta chain sequences. V and J gene assignment, in a later analysis, came from comparing TCR nucleotide sequences with IMGT/GENE-DB human TR gene sequences. The TCRdist pipeline was used in a later analysis to assign CDR3 sequences and most-parsimonious VDJ recombination scenarios. In a later analysis, each TCR beta chain was defined by its CDR3 amino acid sequence together with its V-gene family, and reads lacking a unique V-gene family were excluded. A later analysis removed 592 highly shared, low-generation-probability nucleotide sequences to deal with suspected cross-contamination and a sequencing artifact. In a later analysis, a clonal expansion index was calculated for each public chain from normalized within-repertoire ranks of inferred template counts. Generation probabilities in a later analysis came from a VDJ recombination model fitted to out-of-frame rearrangements, and those results were checked against IGoR. Hypergeometric tests were used in a later analysis to score TCR-TCR, TCR-HLA and TCR-CMV co-occurrence, with a repertoire-size bias correction applied to the TCR pairs. To estimate false discovery rates, a later analysis permuted the HLA or CMV assignments 20 times. In a later analysis, co-occurring TCRs were grouped using DBSCAN, with TCRdist sequence similarity added in when clustering inside HLA-allele-positive subsets. Repertoires with fewer than 30,000 or more than 120,000 public chains, plus five repertoires with anomalous nucleotide sharing, were excluded from co-occurrence clustering. TCRdb stores this immuneACCESS table with in-frame sequences only. Part of the clones is absent; in the studies checked, under half of the shortfall reflects unresolved V genes, and no reason is known for the rest. The V and J calls and clone size were taken over from that table, and D and trimming were inferred from the DNA. Recorded for this sample are around 140,000 clones; approximately 63% of them occurred a single time. 2.1% of the sample rests with the top ten.

The receptor chain draws on TRBV6-5 and TRBJ2-7, with TRBD1 matching 10 junction bases. Sequenced material: PBMCs. The TCR originated in a woman aged 55-69 years in good health and CMV-seropositive. The DNA sequence is given as TGTGCCAGCAGTTCGGGACAGGGGTTCGGCGAGCAGTACTTC. It translates as CASSSGQGFGEQYF.